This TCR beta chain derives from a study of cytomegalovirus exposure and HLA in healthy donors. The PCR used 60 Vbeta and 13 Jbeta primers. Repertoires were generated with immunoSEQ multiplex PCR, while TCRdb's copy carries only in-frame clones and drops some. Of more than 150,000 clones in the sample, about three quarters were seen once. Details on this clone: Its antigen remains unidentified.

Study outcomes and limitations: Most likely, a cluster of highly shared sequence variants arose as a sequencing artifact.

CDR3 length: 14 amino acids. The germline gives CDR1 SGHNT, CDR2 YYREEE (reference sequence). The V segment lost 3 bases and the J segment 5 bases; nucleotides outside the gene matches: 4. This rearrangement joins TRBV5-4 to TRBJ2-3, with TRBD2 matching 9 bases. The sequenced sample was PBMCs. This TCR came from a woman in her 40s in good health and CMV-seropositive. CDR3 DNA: TGTGCCAGCAGCTCCGGCGGGAGGGTAGATACGCAGTATTTT. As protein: CASSSGGRVDTQYF.